This TCR beta chain was captured in a study of blood T cells in healthy people across ages. The study's findings and limits: Underestimates were what the diversity estimates from one million T cells were considered to be. A roughly linear fall in TCR beta diversity per million T cells was seen with increasing age.

V lost 0 bases, J lost 14 bases, and 12 bases lay in between. This CDR3 is built from 12 residues. Germline lookup yields CDR1 WNHNN and CDR2 SYGVQD (reference sequence). In this sample, this clonotype turned up a few times. The target antigen is unknown. A second about 6 to 12 cycle PCR used barcoded and J-beta primers. TCRdb re-called the 5' RACE reads through MiXCR, storing one row per CDR3 protein. The repertoire holds about 1,500,000 distinct CDR3 sequences, with 40% to 50% as singletons. This clonotype was sampled from a woman between 18 and 29 years old in good health. The specimen was blood. This rearrangement joins TRBV10-1 to TRBJ2-3; D ambiguous. CDR3 sequence: CASSESGCLRYF. DNA of the CDR3: TGCGCCAGCAGTGAGTCGGGCTGCCTCAGGTATTTT.